A selection of T cell receptor beta chains follows, all from one sample in a study of patients and donors after allogeneic stem cell transplantation. In TCRdb, the RT-PCR reads were re-called with MiXCR into one record per CDR3 protein. In the table there are under 200,000 distinct CDR3 sequences, about 30% of which are singletons. The sample consisted of blood, either unsorted or a sorted T cell fraction (not recorded which). The receptor set was obtained from a human donor who was either an allogeneic HSCT recipient or a stem cell or donor lymphocyte infusion donor (not recorded which). It is not recorded whose cells these are; they may come from a transplant donor. The CDR3 runs from the conserved cysteine through the conserved F or W. The D gene is left open where the match is weak. Where a row states a size, it is once, few, many or the class of an expanded clone; other rows omit it.

TRBJ1-6 few TRBV4-3 . CASSQEFNSPLHF
TRBJ1-5 . TRBV12-3/TRBV12-4 . CASSAARNQPQHF
TRBJ2-7 few TRBV10-3 . CAISESGGNRVEQYF
TRBJ1-2 . TRBV19 . CATWDVGGYYGYTF
TRBJ2-3 few TRBV29-1 TRBD2 CSVARGTSGGDTQYF
TRBJ2-3 . TRBV7-2 . CASSWSRGDTQYF
TRBJ1-3 few TRBV12-3/TRBV12-4 . CASSFTRAGNTIYF
TRBJ1-2 few TRBV28 . CASIPGQRSGGYTF
TRBJ1-4 . TRBV6-1 . CASSEPTTIWEKLFF
TRBJ2-7 . TRBV18 TRBD2 CASSPPSGALYEQYF
TRBJ1-5 many TRBV12-3/TRBV12-4 . CASSGYSNQPQHF